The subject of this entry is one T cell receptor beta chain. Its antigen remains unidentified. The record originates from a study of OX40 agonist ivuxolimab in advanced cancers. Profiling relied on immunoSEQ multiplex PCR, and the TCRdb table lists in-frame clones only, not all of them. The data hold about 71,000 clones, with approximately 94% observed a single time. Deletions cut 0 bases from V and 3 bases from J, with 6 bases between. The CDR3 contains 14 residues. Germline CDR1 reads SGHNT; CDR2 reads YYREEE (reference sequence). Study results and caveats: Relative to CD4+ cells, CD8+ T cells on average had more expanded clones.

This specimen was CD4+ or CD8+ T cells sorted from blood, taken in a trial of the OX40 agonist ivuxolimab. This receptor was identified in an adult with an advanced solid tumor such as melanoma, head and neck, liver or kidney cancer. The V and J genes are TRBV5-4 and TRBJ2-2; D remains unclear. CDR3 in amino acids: CASSLGLDTGELFF. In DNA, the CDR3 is TGTGCCAGCAGCTTGGGACTCGACACCGGGGAGCTGTTTTTT.